This entry features one TCR beta chain sequence. These data come from a study of T cell responses to AZD1222 COVID-19 vaccine. Between the trimmed V and J ends, which lost 5 bases and 4 bases, there was a span of 5 bases. The V gene's germline CDR1 is MNHEY and CDR2 SVGAGI. The CDR3 is 11 amino acids. The table came from immunoSEQ multiplex PCR; TCRdb's copy has only in-frame clones and leaves some out. The sample lists some 280,000 clones, about 94% occurring once. Sequences were derived from peripheral blood, sampled 28 days after the second AZD1222 dose. The receptor was isolated from an adult who received the AZD1222 COVID-19 vaccine. The rearrangement joins TRBV6-5 to TRBJ1-2; perhaps TRBD1 as D (5 bases). CDR3 bases: TGTGCCAGCAGTAGGGGCTATGGCTACACCTTC. Its protein is CASSRGYGYTF.